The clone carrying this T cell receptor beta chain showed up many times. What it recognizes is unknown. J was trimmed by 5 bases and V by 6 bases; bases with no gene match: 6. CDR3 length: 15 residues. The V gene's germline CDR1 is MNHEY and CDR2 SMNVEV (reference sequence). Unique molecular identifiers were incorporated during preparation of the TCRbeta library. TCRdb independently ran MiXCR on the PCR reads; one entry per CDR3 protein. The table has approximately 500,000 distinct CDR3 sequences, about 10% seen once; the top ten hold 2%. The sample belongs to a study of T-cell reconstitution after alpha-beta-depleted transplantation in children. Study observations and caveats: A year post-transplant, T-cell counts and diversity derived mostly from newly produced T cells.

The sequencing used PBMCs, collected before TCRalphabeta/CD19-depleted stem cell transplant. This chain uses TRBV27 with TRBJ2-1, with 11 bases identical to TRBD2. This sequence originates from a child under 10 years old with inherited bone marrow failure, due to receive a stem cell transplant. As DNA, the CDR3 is TGTGCCAGCAGCCAGCCGGGACTAGCGGACAATGAGCAGTTCTTC. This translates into CASSQPGLADNEQFF.